The 29 T cell receptor beta chains below all came from one sample that was sequenced in a study of CD8 T cells in Susac syndrome. RNA, at about 0.45 to 1 ug, was reverse transcribed with random hexamers. Each CDR3 protein is one row after TCRdb ran MiXCR on the immunoSEQ multiplex PCR reads. The table has 80,000 or so distinct CDR3 sequences, roughly 96% seen once; the top ten hold 0.4% to 0.45%. Specimen: CD8+ T cells from PBMCs. The receptors originated from a human donor with Susac syndrome.

This chain connects TRBV11-2 to TRBJ2-7, with 7 bases aligning to TRBD1. J lost 2 bases, V lost 3 bases, and 1 base had no gene match. Germline CDR1 SGHAT, CDR2 FQNNGV. The CDR3 is 13 residues long. CDR3 loop: CASSLDRPYEQYV. CDR3 DNA sequence: TGTGCCAGCAGCTTGGACAGGCCCTACGAGCAGTACGTC.

This sequence joins TRBV15 and TRBJ1-5; no reliable D call. The germline V and J ends were trimmed by 5 bases and 3 bases, with 11 bases remaining between them. The CDR3 sequence is 14 residues long. Germline CDR1 and CDR2: LNHNV and YYDKDF (reference sequence). The CDR3 protein is CATSLFGLNQPQHF. The CDR3 nucleotides are TGTGCCACCAGCCTCTTTGGGCTCAATCAGCCCCAGCATTTT. The entire variable domain, with the rest obtained from reference TRBV15 and TRBJ1-5, is as follows: DAMVIQNPRYQVTQFGKPVTLSCSQTLNHNVMYWYQQKSSQAPKLLFHYYDKDFNNEADTPDNFQSRRPNTSFCFLDIRSPGLGDTAMYLCATSLFGLNQPQHFGDGTRLSIL.

This rearrangement joins TRBV2 to TRBJ2-2; tentatively, D is TRBD1 or TRBD2 (5 bases each). Germline-derived CDR1 and CDR2 are SNHLY and FYNNEI. V lost 6 bases and J 4 bases, leaving 9 bases between the germline ends. This CDR3 comprises 13 residues. The CDR3 here is CASSAGATGELFF. The DNA of the CDR3 is TGTGCCAGCAGCGCCGGGGCCACCGGGGAGCTGTTTTTT.

The V and J genes are TRBV12-3 or TRBV12-4 and TRBJ2-2; TRBD1 matches 8 bases. The CDR3 is 14 residues long. The V segment lost 5 bases and the J segment 1 base; nucleotides outside the gene matches: 0. CDR3 nucleotides: TGTGCCAGCAGTGGGACAGGGAACACCGGGGAGCTGTTTTTT. Protein: CASSGTGNTGELFF.

V and J are TRBV29-1 and TRBJ2-2; TRBD1 or TRBD2 may be the D gene (6 bases each). Trimming cost V 4 bases and J 3 bases, with 12 bases left between them. The CDR3 has 14 amino acids. Germline CDR1 reads SQVTM; CDR2 reads ANQGSEA. CDR3 region: CSVGPGDYTGELFF. DNA of the CDR3: TGCAGCGTTGGCCCAGGGGACTACACCGGGGAGCTGTTTTTT.

J is TRBJ2-5 and V is TRBV4-2; D is undetermined. V lost 1 base, J lost 3 bases, and 18 bases lay in between. CDR1 is LGHNA, CDR2 YNFKEQ, per germline. CDR3 length equals 17 residues. The CDR3 protein is CASSQAYPGLGEETQYF. The CDR3 DNA reads TGTGCCAGCAGCCAAGCTTACCCCGGGCTAGGAGAAGAGACCCAGTACTTC.

This clonotype has only one observation. The chain joins TRBV20-1 to TRBJ2-1, with TRBD1 matching over 7 bases. There are 16 residues in the CDR3. Unmatched junction bases numbered 9, after V lost 4 bases and J lost 0 bases. Germline V gene data show CDR1 as DFQATT and CDR2 as SNEGSKA (reference sequence). CDR3 DNA sequence: TGCAGTGCTACCGAAACGACAGGGCTCTCCTACAATGAGCAGTTCTTC. This gives the protein CSATETTGLSYNEQFF.

The rearrangement joins TRBV30 to TRBJ2-6, with 7 bases matching TRBD1. Germline lookup yields CDR1 GTSNPN and CDR2 SVGIG (reference sequence). This CDR3 contains 13 residues. Trimming removed 7 bases from V and 2 bases from J; junction bases left unmatched: 2. The CDR3 DNA reads as TGTGCCTCACAGGGGCCTGGGGCCAACGTCCTGACTTTC. It specifies CASQGPGANVLTF.

This clonotype has a single count. The V call is TRBV9, the J call TRBJ1-2, with D tentatively TRBD1 (5 bases). CDR3 length equals 14 residues. Germline V lookup: CDR1 SGDLS, CDR2 YYNGEE. V shed 5 bases and J shed 0 bases, with 11 bases lying between them. CDR3 sequence: CASRGMGPNYGYTF. The DNA for the CDR3 is TGTGCCAGCAGGGGTATGGGGCCTAACTATGGCTACACCTTC.

This clonotype was seen a handful of times. The CDR3 sequence is CASSRTGNEQYF. As DNA, the CDR3 is TGTGCCAGCAGTCGGACAGGGAACGAGCAGTACTTC. V gene TRBV6-1 combines with J gene TRBJ2-7, with 8 bases lining up with TRBD1. V lost 5 bases to trimming and J lost 5 bases; unmatched junction nucleotides: 2. This CDR3 has 12 residues. CDR1 and CDR2 from the germline V gene are MNHNS and SASEGT.

The chain couples TRBV7-3 to TRBJ2-7; D is unclear. CDR3 size: 16 residues. The V and J ends lost 1 base and 0 bases respectively, with 13 bases between them. Germline CDR1 reads SGHTA; CDR2 reads FQGTGA. The DNA of the CDR3 is TGTGCCAGCAGCTTAAATAAGGGCCCTGACTCCTACGAGCAGTACGTC. This gives the protein CASSLNKGPDSYEQYV.

This rearrangement joins TRBV7-2 to TRBJ2-5; possible D gene TRBD2, 6 bases. Between the trimmed V and J ends, which lost 6 bases and 2 bases, there was a span of 13 bases. Germline loops: CDR1 SGHTA, CDR2 FQGNSA. The CDR3 spans 14 residues. The CDR3 protein is CASSRGGRQETQYF. The CDR3 DNA reads as TGTGCCAGCAGTCGTGGAGGGAGGCAAGAGACCCAGTACTTC. The variable domain in full, with the rest retrieved from reference TRBV7-2 and TRBJ2-5, is GAGVSQSPSNKVTEKGKDVELRCDPISGHTALYWYRQSLGQGLEFLIYFQGNSAPDKSGLPSDRFSAERTGGSVSTLTIQRTQQEDSAVYLCASSRGGRQETQYFGPGTRLLVL.

The chain uses TRBV20-1 and TRBJ2-7; D unclear. The CDR3 has 16 amino acids. Deletions cut 4 bases from V and 3 bases from J, with 22 bases between. Germline values: CDR1 DFQATT, CDR2 SNEGSKA (reference sequence). The CDR3 DNA sequence: TGCAGTGCTAAACCACGACAACCCGTAAACATCTACGAGCAGTACTTC. It yields the protein CSAKPRQPVNIYEQYF.

The chain employs TRBV20-1 and TRBJ2-1; possibly TRBD2 for D (6 bases). V shed 0 bases and J shed 5 bases, with 20 bases lying between them. CDR1 and CDR2 (germline): DFQATT, SNEGSKA (reference sequence). There are 17 residues in the CDR3. CDR3 in DNA: TGCAGTGCTAGAGATTGGGGGGAGGCGGGGCTACACAATGAGCAGTTCTTC. This sequence encodes CSARDWGEAGLHNEQFF.

The gene calls are TRBV7-9 and TRBJ1-2, with TRBD1 as a possible D gene (5 bases). Between the trimmed V and J ends, which lost 6 bases and 6 bases, there was a span of 11 bases. Germline V gene sequence: CDR1 SEHNR, CDR2 FQNEAQ (reference sequence). The CDR3 is 12 amino acids. The DNA of the CDR3 is TGTGCCAGCAGGCCCACCAGGGATGGCTACACCTTC. The encoded protein is CASRPTRDGYTF.

The chain joins TRBV9 to TRBJ2-3; D is uncertain. Germline V lookup: CDR1 SGDLS, CDR2 YYNGEE. V was pared by 8 bases and J by 5 bases, with 15 bases between. CDR3 length: 13 residues. The DNA of the CDR3 is TGTGCCAGTTCTATCGATTGGGTAGATACGCAGTATTTT. Translated, it gives CASSIDWVDTQYF.

V usage is TRBV4-3 and J usage is TRBJ2-2, with a tentative D call TRBD1 (5 bases). V shed 0 bases and J shed 7 bases, with 18 bases lying between them. The CDR3 covers 17 residues. Per germline, CDR1 LGHNA and CDR2 YSLEER. The CDR3 coding sequence is TGCGCCAGCAGCCAAGATGGCAGGGTTCCCCTATTCGGGGAGCTGTTTTTT. Amino acid sequence: CASSQDGRVPLFGELFF.

The chain is built from TRBV4-1 and TRBJ2-3; tentatively, D is TRBD2 (5 bases). Germline V lookup: CDR1 MGHRA, CDR2 YSYEKL. Deletions cut 4 bases from V and 1 base from J, with 9 bases between. The CDR3 has 14 residues. The CDR3 DNA reads as TGCGCCAGCAGCCCCGGGATACGCACAGATACGCAGTATTTT. Amino acids: CASSPGIRTDTQYF.

The chain uses TRBV29-1 and TRBJ1-1; D is uncertain. This CDR3 spans 11 amino acids. Germline V lookup: CDR1 SQVTM, CDR2 ANQGSEA. The V end was cut by 6 bases, the J end by 5 bases, with 10 bases between. CDR3 amino acids: CSVPYGTEAFF. The CDR3, as DNA: TGCAGCGTCCCATACGGGACTGAAGCTTTCTTT.

The gene calls are TRBV6-5 and TRBJ2-5, with 7 positions matching TRBD2. CDR1 is MNHEY, CDR2 SVGAGI, per germline. The CDR3 consists of 15 residues. With 6 bases clipped from V and 3 bases from J, the junction kept 10 bases outside the gene matches. The CDR3 region has the DNA TGTGCCAGCAGAGCCCTCCTTGGGGGGGAAGAGACCCAGTACTTC. It codes for CASRALLGGEETQYF.

This clonotype was seen a single time. The chain joins TRBV9 to TRBJ2-5, with D perhaps being TRBD1 or TRBD2 (6 bases each). Deletions cut 2 bases from V and 2 bases from J, with 16 bases between. The V gene's germline CDR1 is SGDLS and CDR2 YYNGEE. The length of the CDR3 is 16 residues. For the CDR3, the DNA is TGTGCCAGCAGCGTGGGGAACGGAGGGGGACAAGAGACCCAGTACTTC. It codes for CASSVGNGGGQETQYF.

The chain couples TRBV20-1 to TRBJ2-7; TRBD2 aligns across 12 bases. The CDR3 consists of 15 residues. V lost 5 bases to trimming and J lost 2 bases; unmatched junction nucleotides: 7. Germline-derived CDR1 and CDR2 are DFQATT and SNEGSKA (reference sequence). The CDR3 DNA reads as TGCAGTGCTCCACTGCTAGCGGGAGGGCCCTACGAGCAGTACTTC. It encodes CSAPLLAGGPYEQYF.

V is TRBV7-3 and J is TRBJ2-1; possibly TRBD2 for D (5 bases). Germline V lookup: CDR1 SGHTA, CDR2 FQGTGA. Trimming took off 5 bases at V and 4 bases at J, with 12 bases between the two ends. The CDR3 has 14 amino acids. The CDR3 region has the DNA TGTGCCAGCAGCCCGGGGTCCGGATACAATGAGCAGTTCTTC. Protein: CASSPGSGYNEQFF.

The chain recombines TRBV29-1 with TRBJ2-1, with D perhaps matching TRBD2 (5 bases). Germline-derived CDR1 and CDR2 are SQVTM and ANQGSEA. The CDR3 totals 16 residues. Trimming took 1 base from V and 3 from J, leaving 16 bases between them. For the CDR3, the DNA is TGCAGCGTTGAAGGGGGAGCGGCCTGGGACTACAATGAGCAGTTCTTC. Amino acids: CSVEGGAAWDYNEQFF.

The chain couples TRBV5-1 to TRBJ2-1, with D possibly TRBD2 on 6 matching bases. Germline V gives CDR1 SGHRS, CDR2 YFSETQ. CDR3 size: 12 residues. V was trimmed by 7 bases and J by 8 bases, leaving 13 bases between them. CDR3 sequence: CASAQAGYEQFF. The CDR3 DNA reads TGCGCCAGCGCCCAGGCGGGATATGAGCAGTTCTTC.

The chain links TRBV29-1 to TRBJ1-2; no clear D. The germline gives CDR1 SQVTM, CDR2 ANQGSEA. The CDR3 covers 12 residues. V lost 5 bases and J 4 bases, leaving 11 bases between the germline ends. The CDR3, as DNA: TGCAGCGTTCGATCCTTGGGCTATGGCTACACCTTC. It yields the protein CSVRSLGYGYTF.

This chain uses TRBV4-3 with TRBJ2-7; 7 bases agree with TRBD2. CDR1 and CDR2 (germline): LGHNA, YSLEER. CDR3 length equals 16 residues. Trimming removed 0 bases from V and 5 bases from J; junction bases left unmatched: 10. The CDR3 nucleotides are TGCGCCAGCAGCCAAGATCTCGAGGGAGGGCCTAACGAGCAGTACTTC. The encoded protein is CASSQDLEGGPNEQYF.

This rearrangement joins TRBV6-2 or TRBV6-3 to TRBJ2-4; 11 nucleotides align to TRBD2. Germline values: CDR1 MNHEY, CDR2 SVGEGT. V lost 5 bases, J lost 4 bases, and 10 bases stayed unmatched. This CDR3 is built from 17 residues. In DNA, the CDR3 is TGTGCCAGCAGTCCCACGCTAGCGGGAGGACCAAAAAACATTCAGTACTTC. Amino acids: CASSPTLAGGPKNIQYF.

The genes are TRBV7-9 and TRBJ1-1, with D perhaps matching TRBD1 (5 bases). Trimming took 3 bases from V and 4 from J, leaving 12 bases between them. Germline CDR1 reads SEHNR; CDR2 reads FQNEAQ (reference sequence). The length of the CDR3 is 14 residues. This CDR3 reads CASSFLAGLTEAFF. CDR3 DNA sequence: TGTGCCAGCAGCTTTCTGGCGGGACTCACTGAAGCTTTCTTT.